Listed below are T cell receptor beta chains from one sample, sequenced in a study of PD-1 blockade in classical Hodgkin lymphoma. Sequenced by immunoSEQ multiplex PCR; TCRdb stores in-frame clones only, minus some. The sample includes 25,000 to 30,000 clones, 85% to 90% of them seen just once. Source: CD8+ T cells from blood, taken at baseline. These receptor sequences come from a human donor with classical Hodgkin lymphoma. CDR3s include the opening cysteine and the closing phenylalanine or tryptophan.

TRBJ2-1 TRBV7-6 CASSSKGTGHHNEQFF
TRBJ2-7 TRBV5-1 CASSLDTSLLDEQYF
TRBJ2-6 TRBV5-1 CASKPGQGVTGANVLTF
TRBJ1-2 TRBV29-1 CSVEDGFGGPLYYGYTF
TRBJ2-3 TRBV2 CAGHWGLAGATDTQYF
TRBJ2-3 TRBV5-6 CASSFSWGSEDTQYF
TRBJ2-5 TRBV7-2 CASSSTGADVKETQYF
TRBJ2-7 TRBV28 CASSFGQGYEQYF
TRBJ2-5 TRBV27 CASSPRQTQETQYF
TRBJ2-7 TRBV29-1 CSGAYSDEAYEQYF
TRBJ2-1 TRBV5-6 CASSTKDYKQNEQFF
TRBJ2-5 TRBV2 CARQREAQETQYF
TRBJ2-5 TRBV2 CASRRQETQYF
TRBJ2-5 TRBV5-1 CASSSLQGGGGQETQYF
TRBJ1-2 TRBV7-3 CASSLIPRVYGYTF
TRBJ2-1 TRBV2 CASGIAAEQFF
TRBJ1-3 TRBV6-1 CASIGSGNTIYF
TRBJ2-1 TRBV7-6 CASSPTAGTYYNEQFF
TRBJ2-7 TRBV14 CASSQEETGGLYYEQYF
TRBJ2-6 TRBV7-9 CASRRGANVLTF
TRBJ2-5 TRBV9 CASSPRGLEILETQYF
TRBJ2-7 TRBV5-1 CASSLGQGAYEQYF
TRBJ2-2 TRBV7-9 CASSWGGTGELFF
TRBJ1-5 TRBV7-8 CASSLGLGGRSNQPQHF
TRBJ1-2 TRBV28 CASSLITNYGYTF
TRBJ1-1 TRBV12-5 CASGSRNGGERSMNTEAFF
TRBJ2-3 TRBV27 CASSPRDRERDTQYF
TRBJ1-3 TRBV5-6 CASSPGTGLGNTIYF
TRBJ1-2 TRBV9 CASSVGAVSNYGYTF
TRBJ2-7 TRBV28 CASSLRVRQGTYEQYF
TRBJ2-7 TRBV30 CAWKPGTGSYEQYF
TRBJ1-2 TRBV4-2 CASSQGGGYTF
TRBJ2-5 TRBV2 CASLSWNF
TRBJ2-1 TRBV27 CASNTGGIDEQFF
TRBJ2-2 TRBV13 CASSQTGIAGELFF
TRBJ2-3 TRBV7-9 CANSPGTSGRTDTQYF
TRBJ2-7 TRBV27 CASRLGLADSYEQYF
NA TRBV30 CAWEPLGGNEQYF
TRBJ1-1 TRBV28 CASSLVVTNTEAFF
TRBJ2-4 TRBV27 CASSTTGMGAKNIQYF
TRBJ1-5 TRBV4-1 CASSQAVGNQPQHF
TRBJ1-5 TRBV6-1 CASSEARDVSNQPQHF
TRBJ2-7 TRBV30 CAWSMGPEQYF
TRBJ1-2 TRBV6-6 CASSRGDFTGYTF
TRBJ2-3 TRBV11-2 CASSLVPSGVSTDTQYF
TRBJ2-7 TRBV11-2 CASSRPGQGYEQYF
TRBJ2-1 TRBV28 CASSTPRGRAINEQFF
TRBJ2-7 TRBV4-2 CASSQEGLAGAYEQYF
TRBJ2-3 TRBV5-5 CASILGDRYLDTQYF
TRBJ2-2 TRBV7-9 CASPTISGEANTGELFF
TRBJ2-4 TRBV28 CASREEYSAGGIQYF
TRBJ1-1 TRBV13 CASSLQTNTEAFF
TRBJ1-3 TRBV7-9 CASSTRGTGNTIYF
TRBJ2-1 TRBV4-1 CASSQEGSISYEQFF